These 3 T cell receptor beta chains were all obtained from the same sample, sequenced in a study of PD-L1 blockade in urothelial cancer. Sequencing was performed with immunoSEQ multiplex PCR; in TCRdb, only in-frame clones are kept and a portion is missing. The sample gives more than 90,000 clones, 83% of which show up once; approximately 8.4% is in the top ten. As to time point: peripheral blood 6 weeks after treatment start. The sequencing used PBMCs, collected around atezolizumab (anti-PD-L1) treatment. Receptors were obtained from a man between 65 and 80 years old with urothelial cancer.

V is TRBV7-7 and J is TRBJ2-7; 7 bases fit TRBD1. CDR1 and CDR2 from the germline V gene are SSHAT and FNYEAQ (reference sequence). J was trimmed by 6 bases and V by 8 bases; bases with no gene match: 19. The length of the CDR3 is 16 residues. CDR3 DNA: TGTGCCAGCGACGGATATACAGGGGCCCCCCTCGGCGAGCAGTACTTC. Its translation: CASDGYTGAPLGEQYF.

The rearrangement uses TRBV6-5 and TRBJ2-1; 8 bases match TRBD1. Germline-derived CDR1 and CDR2 are MNHEY and SVGAGI. This CDR3 spans 15 amino acids. V dropped 2 bases and J dropped 5; count of bases not matched to a gene: 5. The CDR3 protein is CASSYRDRSHNEQFF. In DNA, the CDR3 is TGTGCCAGCAGTTACCGGGACAGGAGCCACAATGAGCAGTTCTTC.

This clone was seen only a few times. V usage is TRBV16 and J usage is TRBJ1-1; D unclear. The V and J ends lost 2 bases and 4 bases respectively, with 8 bases between them. Looked up from germline, CDR1 is KGHSY and CDR2 is FQNENV. The CDR3 is 13 amino acids. The CDR3 nucleotides are TGTGCCAGCAGCCAAGAGATCCTCACTGAAGCTTTCTTT. The encoded protein is CASSQEILTEAFF.